A selection of T cell receptor beta chains follows, all from one sample in a study of T cells expressing NK-cell markers. TCRdb reprocessed the 5' RACE reads; each CDR3 protein has one entry and no DNA is given. The sample has some 340,000 distinct CDR3 sequences. Input material: blood T cells: a sorted CD56 or NKG2C T cell subset, CD4+ or CD8+ T cells, or bulk PBMC T cells (not recorded which). The receptor source for this set is a man aged 18-69 years in good health. Both conserved end residues are part of each CDR3.

TRBJ2-7 TRBV4-1 CASSQGRAGSYEQYF
TRBJ2-2 TRBV7-2 CASSLLQTHRNTGELFF
TRBJ2-3 TRBV11-3 CASSPDSRRGTTDTQYF
TRBJ2-7 TRBV15 CATSRQTGGPYEQYF
TRBJ2-1 TRBV5-8 CASRKGTGGPEQFF
TRBJ2-5 TRBV19 CASSSRDRRETQYF
TRBJ2-5 TRBV4-1 CASSLREMRIGTSGQETQYF
TRBJ2-3 TRBV7-2 CASSPLGLTTSTDTQYF
TRBJ1-1 TRBV3-1 CASSQSDSGTKAFF
TRBJ2-1 TRBV7-8 CASILTGTSLNHEQFF
TRBJ2-2 TRBV13 CASTRQGYTGELFF
TRBJ1-1 TRBV20-1 CSARGYGAEAFF
TRBJ2-3 TRBV7-3 CASSLTPTDTQYF
TRBJ2-3 TRBV29-1 CSAPKLAGRTDTQYF
TRBJ2-3 TRBV9 CASSVGALRRTDTQYF
TRBJ2-3 TRBV24-1 CATSMQSGDTQYF
TRBJ2-3 TRBV23-1 CASSQLILTGMDTDTQYF
TRBJ2-1 TRBV9 CASTSSVGSYNEQFF
TRBJ2-2 TRBV6-4 CATPAGLDTGELFF
TRBJ2-7 TRBV12-3/TRBV12-4 CASSFSAVISYEQYF
TRBJ2-7 TRBV18 CASSAGRGGYYEQYF
TRBJ2-4 TRBV3-1 CASSGLASNIQYF
TRBJ2-3 TRBV6-2/TRBV6-3 CASSPRLGSWTDTQYF
TRBJ2-3 TRBV29-1 CSVEFWSGLRTDTQYF
TRBJ2-7 TRBV11-1 CASSLLRNSYEQYF
TRBJ1-2 TRBV2 CAITQGWNYGYTF
TRBJ1-6 TRBV2 CASSRNRGHSPLHF
TRBJ2-2 TRBV29-1 CSVARTSGRNTGELFF
TRBJ2-1 TRBV18 CASSPTPGTGGDNEQFF
TRBJ1-4 TRBV5-1 CASSLVPGQGRNEKLFF
TRBJ2-7 TRBV3-1 CASSQGGQGTTEQYF
TRBJ2-1 TRBV5-1 CASSGTGTTNNEQFF
TRBJ2-4 TRBV6-5 CASSYSGPRGTKNIQYF
TRBJ1-4 TRBV12-3/TRBV12-4 CASKTDATNEKLFF
TRBJ2-5 TRBV2 CASSEAGVLADF
TRBJ2-1 TRBV24-1 CATSDLTSRNEQFF
TRBJ2-5 TRBV5-6 CASSLVPGGHQETQYF
TRBJ2-5 TRBV6-1 CASSVRRGGETQYF
TRBJ1-1 TRBV6-6 CASRGTGDAFF
TRBJ2-7 TRBV12-3/TRBV12-4 CASSLGSAGKQYF
TRBJ1-1 TRBV29-1 CSVVLRFSNTEAFF
TRBJ1-2 TRBV12-3/TRBV12-4 CASSSQPPTDYTF
TRBJ1-2 TRBV27 CASRGAGKNYGYTF
TRBJ1-4 TRBV7-8 CASSLTRVEKLFF
TRBJ1-5 TRBV28 CASSRLTLANQPQHF
TRBJ2-3 TRBV14 CASSQAGSPGLATKTDTQYF
TRBJ2-5 TRBV20-1 CSAAGTSPNQETQYF
TRBJ2-2 TRBV11-2 CASSSTPGLGSNTGELFF
TRBJ1-1 TRBV6-1 CASRDPRDSNTEAFF